This TCR beta chain was identified in a study of molecular identifiers for immune sequencing clone quantification. Trimming removed 1 base from V and 5 bases from J, with 7 bases in between. CDR3 length: 13 residues. CDR1 and CDR2 (germline): MNHNS, SASEGT. Findings of the study overall: Barcodes shared by identical TCR molecules could lead to underestimated sizes of highly expanded clones. Clones above 20 RNA copies held over 97% of effector molecules, under 1% in naive cells.

Bulk TCR libraries were made with methods that had been previously described and with listed TCR primers. MiXCR, run by TCRdb on the PCR reads, gives a single entry per CDR3 protein. This sample has more than 300,000 distinct CDR3 sequences, with around a fifth found just once. This clonotype showed up many times. Its target is unknown. Sorted naive CD8 T cells, roughly 17,000 to 1,100,000, were sequenced from 10%, 30% or 50% RNA. V usage is TRBV6-1 and J usage is TRBJ2-3; D not certain. Sequences were obtained from naive CD8+ T cells from blood, with Jurkat cell RNA spiked in. The subset is: FACS-sorted CD8+CD4-CCR7+CD45RA+ naive T cells. This TCR came from a human donor in good health. Some libraries in this study had Jurkat cell RNA spiked in. Written as DNA, the CDR3 is TGTGCCAGCAGTGAAGTTCTAGGAGATACGCAGTATTTT. It yields the protein CASSEVLGDTQYF.